This entry features one TCR beta chain sequence. What it binds is not known. Sequenced material consisted of expressed TCRB transcripts (all of the isolated RNA was reverse transcribed). Libraries were prepared by immunoSEQ multiplex PCR; TCRdb keeps only in-frame clonotypes and omits some of them. The sample lists some 330,000 clones, 9.5% to 12% occurring once. CD4+ cells of the naive, central memory, regulatory and stem cell-like memory types were sorted via CD45RO/CCR7/CD25/CD127/CD95/CD27. The data derive from a study of beta chain features in type 1 diabetes. Study-wide findings and caveats: VDJ junctions from patients with type 1 diabetes contained fewer insertions and more deletions. Over-representation of high TCR-expressing cells was a possible consequence of cDNA sequencing.

CDR3 length equals 15 residues. Germline CDR1 is SGDLS and CDR2 is YYNGEE. Trimming left V 1 base short and J 5 bases short, with 15 bases between. This chain connects TRBV9 to TRBJ2-5; the D gene is possibly TRBD2 (5 bases). The clonotype originates from a woman in her thirties in good health. Sequencing was done on a sample of naive CD4+ T cells from blood. DNA for the CDR3: TGTGCCAGCAGCGTAACCACTCTCGGGGTGGAGACCCAGTACTTC. It is translated as CASSVTTLGVETQYF.